These 30 T cell receptor beta chains came from one sample sequenced in a study of CD8+ T cells in alopecia areata. Reverse transcription of extracted RNA yielded cDNA, which provided the sequencing template. Method: immunoSEQ multiplex PCR; TCRdb's copy keeps in-frame clones and lacks some. This table holds 160,000 or so clones, roughly 63% found once. Treatment noted: oral pan-JAK inhibitor, 5-10 mg twice daily. Sequenced material: CD4+ T cells sorted from blood, taken at week 56, from a patient treated with tofacitinib. These TCRs come from a human donor with alopecia areata.

The rearrangement uses TRBV27 and TRBJ2-7; unclear D gene. V was pared by 6 bases and J by 1 base, with 10 bases between. The CDR3 extends over 13 amino acids. CDR1 is MNHEY, CDR2 SMNVEV, per germline (reference sequence). The CDR3 sequence: CASSPHPSYEQYF. DNA for the CDR3: TGTGCCAGCAGCCCTCACCCATCCTACGAGCAGTACTTC.

This clone was observed a single time. The V gene is TRBV5-4, the J gene TRBJ1-2, with a tentative D call TRBD1 (5 bases). In germline, CDR1 is SGHNT, CDR2 YYREEE (reference sequence). Trimming removed 3 bases from V and 3 bases from J, with 9 bases in between. The CDR3 consists of 13 residues. The CDR3 is CASSSTAYYGYTF. For the CDR3, the DNA is TGTGCCAGCAGCTCGACAGCTTACTATGGCTACACCTTC.

The chain links TRBV2 to TRBJ2-1; 9 nucleotides line up with TRBD2. J gave up 6 bases and V 10 bases, and 10 bases lay outside the gene matches. This CDR3 is built from 14 residues. The germline CDR1 and CDR2 sequences are SNHLY and FYNNEI. The CDR3: CATTVGLASNEQFF. CDR3 coding DNA: TGTGCCACGACTGTGGGACTAGCTTCCAATGAGCAGTTCTTC.

A few counts support this clone. The chain recombines TRBV7-6 with TRBJ2-2; D may match TRBD1 or TRBD2 (6 bases each). V lost 5 bases and J 4 bases, leaving 14 bases between the germline ends. The CDR3 has 15 amino acids. Germline CDR1 and CDR2: SGHVS and FNYEAQ. Here the CDR3 reads CASSEGGHGTGELFF. The CDR3 DNA is TGTGCCAGCAGCGAAGGGGGGCATGGCACCGGGGAGCTGTTTTTT.

This chain connects TRBV19 to TRBJ1-5; D gene ambiguous. The germline V gene has CDR1 LNHDA and CDR2 SQIVND (reference sequence). Trimming took off 7 bases at V and 4 bases at J, with 11 bases between the two ends. This CDR3 is built from 13 residues. For the CDR3, the DNA is TGTGCCAGTAATCAGCTCCTAAATCAGCCCCAGCATTTT. It codes for CASNQLLNQPQHF.

This clone has more than one count but fewer than ten. This rearrangement joins TRBV27 to TRBJ1-1; 11 positions match TRBD1. This CDR3 has 16 amino acids. Germline-derived CDR1 and CDR2 are MNHEY and SMNVEV (reference sequence). After removal of 5 bases from V and 6 bases from J, the junction contained 11 bases not matched to a gene. The CDR3 protein is CASSPRPGTGGPEAFF. For the CDR3, the DNA is TGTGCCAGCAGTCCTAGACCCGGGACAGGGGGACCTGAAGCTTTCTTT.

This chain joins TRBV7-2 and TRBJ2-5, with D possibly TRBD2 on 6 matching bases. The CDR3 extends over 16 amino acids. The V gene lost 3 bases and the J gene lost 3 bases, with 17 bases spanning the gap. CDR1 is SGHTA and CDR2 is FQGNSA in the germline V gene. The CDR3 loop is CASSFNFGLAKETQYF. DNA for the CDR3: TGTGCCAGCAGCTTTAATTTTGGCCTAGCGAAAGAGACCCAGTACTTC.

This clone was seen a single time. This rearrangement joins TRBV5-1 to TRBJ2-6; the D is unclear. The germline V gene has CDR1 SGHRS and CDR2 YFSETQ. The CDR3 length is 14 residues. Trimming left V 5 bases short and J 0 bases short, with 6 bases between. The CDR3 region is CASRSSSGANVLTF. CDR3 in DNA: TGCGCCAGCAGGTCCAGCTCTGGGGCCAACGTCCTGACTTTC.

CDR3 in amino acids: CASRQGRGTEAFF. CDR3 nucleotide sequence: TGCGCCAGCAGACAGGGGCGGGGGACTGAAGCTTTCTTT. The chain combines TRBV10-2 with TRBJ1-1; 7 nucleotides align to TRBD1. V lost 6 bases to trimming and J lost 5 bases; unmatched junction nucleotides: 6. Per germline, CDR1 WSHSY and CDR2 SAAADI. The CDR3 is made up of 13 amino acids.

The chain uses TRBV25-1 and TRBJ1-1; D is perhaps TRBD1 (6 bases). The germline gives CDR1 MGHDK, CDR2 SYGVNS. This CDR3 is built from 15 residues. Trimming pared 3 bases from V and 7 bases from J, leaving 18 bases between. CDR3 amino acids: CASSDQTGQGREAFF. CDR3 sequence (DNA): TGTGCCAGCAGTGACCAGACGGGACAAGGACGTGAAGCTTTCTTT.

This clone was observed a few times. This rearrangement joins TRBV7-2 to TRBJ1-1; no clear D gene. Deletions cut 2 bases from V and 8 bases from J, with 12 bases between. The CDR3 consists of 13 residues. The germline V gene encodes CDR1 SGHTA and CDR2 FQGNSA. The CDR3 sequence: CASSLTYRTEAFF. Written as DNA, the CDR3 is TGTGCCAGCAGCTTAACTTACCGTACCGAAGCTTTCTTT. Full variable domain (remainder filled in from reference TRBV7-2 and TRBJ1-1): GAGVSQSPSNKVTEKGKDVELRCDPISGHTALYWYRQSLGQGLEFLIYFQGNSAPDKSGLPSDRFSAERTGGSVSTLTIQRTQQEDSAVYLCASSLTYRTEAFFGQGTRLTVV.

The chain joins TRBV29-1 to TRBJ2-5; TRBD2 aligns across 7 bases. The CDR3 is made up of 14 amino acids. V was clipped by 7 bases and J by 1 base; unmatched bases: 9. The germline V gene has CDR1 SQVTM and CDR2 ANQGSEA. The CDR3 bases are TGCAGCGCCCTGACCCGGGGGGTCCAAGAGACCCAGTACTTC. Residues: CSALTRGVQETQYF.

This clone has only a few counts. V is TRBV7-3 and J is TRBJ2-1; TRBD1 agrees at 8 bases. The CDR3 spans 15 residues. J was trimmed by 3 bases and V by 4 bases; bases with no gene match: 5. Germline lookup yields CDR1 SGHTA and CDR2 FQGTGA. CDR3 nucleotides: TGTGCCAGCAGCTCCCAACAGGGGGGCTACAATGAGCAGTTCTTC. The encoded protein is CASSSQQGGYNEQFF.

This clone has just a few counts. This chain connects TRBV29-1 to TRBJ1-1; D gene uncertain. V was shortened by 4 bases and J by 3 bases, with 15 bases between the two germline ends. Germline V CDR1 and CDR2: SQVTM, ANQGSEA. The CDR3 consists of 14 residues. The CDR3 region has the DNA TGCAGCGTTGTGCCTCGACATTGGGACACTGAAGCTTTCTTT. It yields the protein CSVVPRHWDTEAFF.

This clone showed up just a few times. Since no conserved phenylalanine or tryptophan closes the CDR3, a read error is the likely cause. The limits of the CDR3 on the DNA are not certain, so only TCRdb's listed CDR3 is given. The chain recombines TRBV29-1 with TRBJ1-1; the DNA was not used to check the table's D call, TRBD1. Including both end residues, the CDR3 is 12 amino acids long. Germline lookup yields CDR1 SQVTM and CDR2 ANQGSEA. The CDR3 loop is CSVEDRVRQTRL.

The V gene is TRBV5-6, the J gene TRBJ2-5; the D gene could be TRBD1 or TRBD2 (5 bases each). Germline V gene lookup returns CDR1 SGHDT and CDR2 YYEEEE. The CDR3 loop spans 13 amino acids. Trimming took 4 bases from V and 4 from J, leaving 11 bases between them. The CDR3, as DNA: TGTGCCAGCAGCCGGGACGATCTAGAGACCCAGTACTTC. Translating it yields CASSRDDLETQYF.

The genes are TRBV30 and TRBJ1-4; D is unresolved. This CDR3 is 14 amino acids long. Germline V gene sequence: CDR1 GTSNPN, CDR2 SVGIG (reference sequence). With 3 bases removed from V and 3 bases from J, the gap between germline ends came to 11 bases. The CDR3 nucleotides are TGTGCCTGGAGCAAGGGTTCGCCTAATGAAAAACTGTTTTTT. Protein product: CAWSKGSPNEKLFF.

In this sample, this clone turned up a few times. A much bigger clone sits one base away, suggesting this may be a read error. The identical CDR3 is also encoded by other nucleotide sequences in the sample. This sequence joins TRBV4-1 and TRBJ2-5; D is possibly TRBD1 (5 bases). V lost 0 bases, J lost 2 bases, and 13 bases lay in between. The CDR3 spans 16 residues. CDR1 and CDR2 (germline): MGHRA, YSYEKL. CDR3 loop: CASSQDQGGTQETQYF. The CDR3 DNA reads TGCGCCAGCAGCCAAGATCAGGGCGGAACACAAGAGACCCAGTACTTC.

The chain links TRBV7-9 to TRBJ1-5, with D tentatively TRBD1 (5 bases). The germline CDR1 and CDR2 sequences are SEHNR and FQNEAQ (reference sequence). The CDR3 is made up of 14 amino acids. V was shortened by 5 bases and J by 11 bases, with 19 bases between the two germline ends. The CDR3, as DNA: TGTGCCAGCAGCGAAAGGGACGCCCGCTCGGCCCAGCATTTT. It encodes CASSERDARSAQHF.

V is TRBV27 and J is TRBJ2-3; 8 positions agree with TRBD2. The V segment lost 9 bases and the J segment 2 bases; nucleotides outside the gene matches: 13. The germline CDR1 and CDR2 sequences are MNHEY and SMNVEV (reference sequence). The CDR3 extends over 16 amino acids. The CDR3 spells CASRVSGGTYTDTQYF. The CDR3 nucleotides read TGTGCCAGTCGGGTCAGCGGGGGCACATACACAGATACGCAGTATTTT.

This clone was observed once. The J gene is TRBJ2-3, the V gene TRBV5-1, with 7 bases lining up with TRBD2. Trimming took 4 bases from V and 2 from J; bases not matched to a gene: 7. CDR1 is SGHRS, CDR2 YFSETQ, per germline. The CDR3 length is 15 residues. The CDR3, as DNA: TGCGCCAGCAGCGGGGGACTACAACTCACAGATACGCAGTATTTT. Its protein product is CASSGGLQLTDTQYF.

This clone came up a few times. V and J are TRBV29-1 and TRBJ2-7; maybe TRBD2 (5 bases). The CDR3 runs 12 residues. The germline gives CDR1 SQVTM, CDR2 ANQGSEA. Trimming removed 7 bases from V and 6 bases from J, with 16 bases in between. CDR3 amino acids: CSAEGYLREQYF. CDR3 nucleotides: TGCAGCGCCGAGGGTTACCTTCGCGAGCAGTACTTC.

This rearrangement joins TRBV4-1 to TRBJ2-2; tentatively, D is TRBD2 (6 bases). From germline, CDR1 is MGHRA and CDR2 YSYEKL. V lost 0 bases and J 2 bases, leaving 13 bases between the germline ends. The CDR3 sequence is 17 residues long. CDR3 protein: CASSQDWPGVNTGELFF. CDR3 nucleotides: TGCGCCAGCAGCCAAGATTGGCCGGGGGTTAACACCGGGGAGCTGTTTTTT.

This sequence joins TRBV4-1 and TRBJ2-7, with 9 bases that match TRBD1. Germline CDR1 is MGHRA and CDR2 is YSYEKL. This CDR3 has 16 residues. V lost 3 bases, J lost 3 bases, and 9 bases stayed unmatched. DNA of the CDR3: TGCGCCAGCAGCCAGACCGCGGGACAGGGAAACTACGAGCAGTACTTC. Its protein product is CASSQTAGQGNYEQYF.

The chain has TRBV7-7 and TRBJ2-2; D gene ambiguous. The V gene's germline CDR1 is SSHAT and CDR2 FNYEAQ (reference sequence). The ends were cut back, 8 bases at V and 0 bases at J, with 4 bases in the middle. The CDR3 sequence is 12 residues long. The CDR3 DNA sequence: TGTGCCAGCGGAACGAACACCGGGGAGCTGTTTTTT. It yields the protein CASGTNTGELFF.

The V gene is TRBV7-9, the J gene TRBJ1-4; D call uncertain. Trimming removed 4 bases from V and 7 bases from J, with 13 bases in between. Per germline, CDR1 SEHNR and CDR2 FQNEAQ (reference sequence). This CDR3 is built from 14 residues. CDR3 sequence reads: CASSYQALGEKLFF. Written as DNA, the CDR3 is TGTGCCAGCAGCTATCAGGCCCTAGGTGAAAAACTGTTTTTT. The full variable domain, completed using reference TRBV7-9 and TRBJ1-4, is DTGVSQNPRHKITKRGQNVTFRCDPISEHNRLYWYRQTLGQGPEFLTYFQNEAQLEKSRLLSDRFSAERPKGSFSTLEIQRTEQGDSAMYLCASSYQALGEKLFFGSGTQLSVL.

The gene calls are TRBV15 and TRBJ2-7; D tentatively reads TRBD1 or TRBD2 (5 bases each). Germline CDR1 and CDR2: LNHNV and YYDKDF (reference sequence). The CDR3 is 12 amino acids. Trimming removed 5 bases from V and 7 bases from J, with 12 bases in between. This chain's CDR3 is CATSRGHEEQYF. The CDR3, as DNA: TGTGCCACCAGCCGGGGCCATGAAGAGCAGTACTTC.

The rearrangement uses TRBV10-3 and TRBJ2-3, with 10 bases fitting TRBD2. CDR1 and CDR2 (germline): ENHRY, SYGVKD. Germline trimming cut 10 bases from V and 5 bases from J; bases unmatched to any gene: 9. The CDR3 extends over 14 amino acids. CDR3 sequence: CATASGGAKDTQYF. As DNA, the CDR3 is TGTGCCACGGCGAGCGGGGGGGCCAAAGATACGCAGTATTTT.

The J gene is TRBJ2-1, the V gene TRBV15; possibly TRBD2 for D (6 bases). This CDR3 contains 16 residues. Germline V gives CDR1 LNHNV, CDR2 YYDKDF (reference sequence). The V end lost 1 base, the J end lost 6 bases, and 16 bases lay between the germline ends. DNA of the CDR3: TGTGCCACCAGCAGAGCCACGGGACGCGGGGCCAATGAGCAGTTCTTC. Translating it yields CATSRATGRGANEQFF.

Only a few counts were recorded for this clone. This chain joins TRBV11-2 and TRBJ2-5; the D is unclear. V gave up 1 base and J gave up 0 bases, with 12 bases separating them. The CDR3 length is 16 residues. Germline assignment: CDR1 SGHAT and CDR2 FQNNGV. The CDR3 DNA reads TGTGCCAGCAGCTTAGTCTATTCACCGTACCAAGAGACCCAGTACTTC. It is translated as CASSLVYSPYQETQYF.